These 10 T cell receptor beta chains share one sample of origin, sequenced in a study of human T cells and chemical hapten exposure. TCRdb used MiXCR to reprocess the RACE reads, holding one entry per CDR3 protein. The sample consists of 35,000 to 50,000 distinct CDR3 sequences, 8.5% to 10% of them appearing once. Specified time point: patch test 2, 6 weeks after DPC sensitization. Sample treatment: therapeutic diphenylcyclopropenone sensitization with weekly scalp DPC. From whole blood left unfractionated, total RNA was extracted. The sequencing here drew on whole blood, taken in connection with sensitization to the hapten diphenylcyclopropenone (DPC). The receptors originated from a woman under 40 with alopecia areata. Some clones in this sample may be carry-over from other donors' samples.

This clonotype was seen repeatedly, ten times or more. V is TRBV28 and J is TRBJ1-1, with unresolved D. Germline loops: CDR1 MDHEN, CDR2 SYDVKM. Trimming pared 5 bases from V and 0 bases from J, leaving 13 bases between. The CDR3 is 15 amino acids. The CDR3: CASSPPMDLNTEAFF. CDR3 bases: TGTGCCAGCAGTCCTCCGATGGATTTGAACACTGAAGCTTTCTTT.

The V call is TRBV19, the J call TRBJ2-1; D not resolved. In germline, CDR1 is LNHDA, CDR2 SQIVND (reference sequence). The CDR3 sequence is 13 residues long. Trimming pared 3 bases from V and 1 base from J, leaving 4 bases between. In nucleotides, the CDR3 is TGTGCCAGTAGTATGGGATCCTACAATGAGCAGTTCTTC. Translation: CASSMGSYNEQFF.

The sample holds a few counts of this clonotype. This chain uses TRBV29-1 with TRBJ1-1; D uncertain. Trimming stripped 5 bases from V and 6 bases from J, with 7 bases between. Germline V gives CDR1 SQVTM, CDR2 ANQGSEA. CDR3 length equals 10 residues. CDR3 amino acids: CSVHQAEAFF. The DNA for the CDR3 is TGCAGCGTTCATCAGGCTGAAGCTTTCTTT.

This clonotype was seen ten or more times. The chain links TRBV7-2 to TRBJ1-2, with D tentatively TRBD1 (5 bases). The V and J ends lost 0 bases and 7 bases respectively, with 15 bases between them. Germline V gene sequence: CDR1 SGHTA, CDR2 FQGNSA. CDR3 size: 15 residues. As DNA, the CDR3 is TGTGCCAGCAGCTTAGCTCGACGACAGACCATTGGCTACACCTTC. It specifies CASSLARRQTIGYTF.

This clonotype has ten or more counts. The V gene is TRBV7-9, the J gene TRBJ2-7; 8 positions agree with TRBD1. J was trimmed by 6 bases and V by 5 bases; bases with no gene match: 9. Germline loops: CDR1 SEHNR, CDR2 FQNEAQ (reference sequence). CDR3 length: 14 residues. CDR3 protein: CASSVQGALGEQYF. The CDR3 DNA reads as TGTGCCAGCAGCGTTCAGGGGGCGCTGGGCGAGCAGTACTTC.

The chain couples TRBV7-2 to TRBJ2-7, with D possibly being TRBD2 (5 bases). There are 14 residues in the CDR3. Germline CDR1 SGHTA, CDR2 FQGNSA. Trimming left V 5 bases short and J 7 bases short, with 18 bases between. The chain's CDR3 is CASSLQFSSGEQYF. The CDR3 DNA follows: TGTGCCAGCAGCCTACAATTCTCCTCGGGAGAGCAGTACTTC.

A few counts support this clonotype. The rearrangement uses TRBV28 and TRBJ1-1; 7 nucleotides match TRBD1. Germline V gene sequence: CDR1 MDHEN, CDR2 SYDVKM. The CDR3 consists of 15 residues. Trimming took 11 bases from V and 4 from J; bases not matched to a gene: 16. The CDR3 spells CAVPSAGGYGTEAFF. CDR3 DNA: TGTGCCGTTCCTTCGGCAGGGGGTTATGGCACTGAAGCTTTCTTT.

This rearrangement joins TRBV27 to TRBJ2-7; the match to TRBD2 covers 11 bases. With V trimmed by 8 bases and J by 4 bases, 4 bases remained unmatched. This CDR3 has 13 residues. CDR1 is MNHEY and CDR2 is SMNVEV in the germline V gene (reference sequence). The CDR3 DNA is TGTGCCAGCGCGACTAGCGGGGATTACGAGCAGTACTTC. Protein sequence: CASATSGDYEQYF.

This clonotype was counted ten times or more. The CDR3 region has the DNA TGTGCCAGCAGCTTAGCTTCCGGGACAGCGACTGAAGCTTTCTTT. Its translation is CASSLASGTATEAFF. The chain carries TRBV7-9 and TRBJ1-1; 7 bases line up with TRBD1. This CDR3 contains 15 residues. The V gene's germline CDR1 is SEHNR and CDR2 FQNEAQ (reference sequence). V gave up 0 bases and J gave up 5 bases; unmatched junction bases: 6.

This clonotype appeared many times. The gene calls are TRBV11-2 and TRBJ2-1; D possibly matches TRBD1 or TRBD2 (5 bases each). Germline V gene lookup returns CDR1 SGHAT and CDR2 FQNNGV. The CDR3 totals 13 residues. V was cut by 1 base and J by 5 bases, with 6 bases left in between. The CDR3 is CASSLGGDNEQFF. Here the CDR3 DNA reads TGTGCCAGCAGCTTAGGAGGGGACAATGAGCAGTTCTTC.